The 5 T cell receptor beta chains in this list originate from one sample, sequenced in a study of T cell repertoires in cytomegalovirus infection. TCRdb re-called the reads through MiXCR, storing one row per CDR3 protein. This table has roughly 180,000 distinct CDR3 sequences, 20% to 25% appearing once. These receptors' antigens are unknown. The sequences come from CD8+ T cells from cultured PBMCs, collected from culture after CMV antigen stimulation. These receptors were obtained from a human donor in good health (CMV status not recorded). Some clones in this sample may be carry-over from other donors' samples.

J is TRBJ2-3 and V is TRBV9; TRBD2 is a possible D gene (6 bases). The CDR3 is 20 residues long. V was trimmed by 1 base and J by 0 bases, leaving 24 bases between them. Germline lookup yields CDR1 SGDLS and CDR2 YYNGEE. The CDR3: CASSVSGTGGYSRSTDTQYF. In DNA, the CDR3 is TGTGCCAGCAGCGTATCTGGGACTGGAGGTTATTCGAGGAGCACAGATACGCAGTATTTT.

In this sample, this clonotype turned up a few times. The chain links TRBV11-2 to TRBJ2-7; TRBD1 agrees at 9 bases. With V trimmed by 3 bases and J by 4 bases, 7 bases remained unmatched. The length of the CDR3 is 15 residues. The V gene's germline CDR1 is SGHAT and CDR2 FQNNGV. The CDR3 bases are TGTGCCAGCAGCTTGTGGACAGGGGATAAGTACGAGCAGTACTTC. It codes for CASSLWTGDKYEQYF. The full variable domain, rest sourced from reference TRBV11-2 and TRBJ2-7, is EAGVAQSPRYKIIEKRQSVAFWCNPISGHATLYWYQQILGQGPKLLIQFQNNGVVDDSQLPKDRFSAERLKGVDSTLKIQPAKLEDSAVYLCASSLWTGDKYEQYFGPGTRLTVT.

In this sample, this clonotype turned up a few times. The CDR3 bases are TGTGCCATCAGTGAGTCAATGTTGGGGGTCACTGAAGCTTTCTTT. Amino acids: CAISESMLGVTEAFF. This chain connects TRBV10-3 to TRBJ1-1; D perhaps matches TRBD1 (5 bases). V lost 0 bases and J 4 bases, leaving 12 bases between the germline ends. The CDR3 runs to 15 residues. The germline CDR1 and CDR2 sequences are ENHRY and SYGVKD.

A few counts support this clonotype. The chain combines TRBV7-6 with TRBJ2-2; TRBD2 agrees at 9 bases. Germline V gene data show CDR1 as SGHVS and CDR2 as FNYEAQ. The CDR3 length is 17 residues. Germline trimming cut 0 bases from V and 5 bases from J; bases unmatched to any gene: 7. The CDR3 region has the DNA TGTGCCAGCAGCTTAGCGCTTGCTAGCGGGGATACCGGGGAGCTGTTTTTT. Its protein is CASSLALASGDTGELFF.

The rearrangement uses TRBV7-2 and TRBJ2-3; D gene ambiguous. CDR1 is SGHTA, CDR2 FQGNSA, per germline. The CDR3 is made up of 16 amino acids. Trimming took 5 bases from V and 1 from J, leaving 16 bases between them. In DNA, the CDR3 is TGTGCCAGCAGCGGAATCAATTTAGGGCGCACAGATACGCAGTATTTT. Its protein product is CASSGINLGRTDTQYF.